These 18 T cell receptor beta chains were sequenced from one sample in a study of CD4 and CD8 cells across lung adenocarcinoma regions. TCRdb called the PCR reads again in MiXCR, with one record for every CDR3 protein. The table shows 16,000 or so distinct CDR3 sequences, with less than 55% occurring only once. Sequenced sample: CD8+ T cells from the center of a lung tumor. The source is a female donor with lung adenocarcinoma. The CD4 and CD8 labels of this study may be unreliable.

For this clonotype: The junction shows a germline mismatch at one end, possibly a read error. The V gene is TRBV6-4, the J gene TRBJ2-2, with a tentative D call TRBD2 (6 bases). The CDR3 has 16 residues. Germline V gene sequence: CDR1 MRHNA, CDR2 SNTAGT. The CDR3 nucleotides read TGTGCCAGCAGTGACTCGGAGGGTGTCAGCACAGAGACGCTGTATTTT. This codes for CASSDSEGVSTETLYF.

This clonotype has only a few counts. This sequence joins TRBV30 and TRBJ1-6; D is possibly TRBD1 (6 bases). The length of the CDR3 is 14 residues. Germline V gene lookup returns CDR1 GTSNPN and CDR2 SVGIG (reference sequence). Deletions cut 3 bases from V and 6 bases from J, with 12 bases between. CDR3 sequence reads: CAWRSGDTNSPLHF. CDR3 bases: TGTGCCTGGAGGTCCGGGGACACTAATTCACCCCTCCACTTT.

This clonotype has ten or more counts. The rearrangement links TRBV12-3 or TRBV12-4 to TRBJ1-2, with 7 bases fitting TRBD1. The CDR3 consists of 16 residues. The junction had 10 bases not matched to a gene; V was cut back by 4 bases and J by 2 bases. CDR3 DNA: TGTGCCAGCAGTTCCACCCCGACAGGGCTCAACTATGGCTACACCTTC. Translated, it gives CASSSTPTGLNYGYTF.

The chain employs TRBV3-1 and TRBJ2-3; 8 nucleotides match TRBD2. Trimming took 4 bases from V and 2 from J; bases not matched to a gene: 5. Germline V gene data show CDR1 as LGHDT and CDR2 as YNNKEL (reference sequence). This CDR3 has 15 residues. DNA of the CDR3: TGTGCCAGCAGCCCCACGGGGGGGGCCACAGATACGCAGTATTTT. It yields the protein CASSPTGGATDTQYF.

Regarding this clonotype: Sequence at one end of the junction differs from germline and may be a read error. The gene calls are TRBV7-2 and TRBJ2-3, with 9 bases identical to TRBD2. From germline, CDR1 is SGHTA and CDR2 FQGNSA. The CDR3 totals 16 residues. The DNA of the CDR3 is TGTGCCAGCAGCTCTGCGGGGGGGGGGCCGAGAGATACGCAGTATTTC. It is translated as CASSSAGGGPRDTQYF.

The chain uses TRBV12-3 or TRBV12-4 and TRBJ2-3; D is ambiguous. This CDR3 contains 12 residues. Trimming removed 3 bases from V and 4 bases from J, with 5 bases in between. CDR3 region: CASSFGSDTQYF. CDR3 sequence (DNA): TGTGCCAGCAGTTTCGGGTCAGATACGCAGTATTTT.

As to this clonotype: Its ends do not fully match the called genes, so a read error is possible. The chain carries TRBV6-5 and TRBJ1-2; D gene uncertain. This CDR3 spans 13 amino acids. The germline V gene has CDR1 MNHEY and CDR2 SVGAGI. For the CDR3, the DNA is TGTGCCAGCAGTTGGCAGCGTGGGGATGGAGCCTTCTTC. Translating it yields CASSWQRGDGAFF.

This clonotype has ten or more counts. This chain uses TRBV4-1 with TRBJ2-3, with D possibly being TRBD1 (6 bases). In germline, CDR1 is MGHRA, CDR2 YSYEKL. Trimming shortened V by 1 base and J by 0 bases, and 20 bases separated the two germline ends. The CDR3 covers 19 residues. CDR3 sequence: CASSQGDEWGRGSTDTQYF. The CDR3, as DNA: TGCGCCAGCAGCCAAGGCGATGAATGGGGGCGCGGGAGCACAGATACGCAGTATTTT.

With respect to this clonotype: An end of the junction differs from the germline gene, which may be a read error. The V call is TRBV6-1, the J call TRBJ2-5; D possibly corresponds to TRBD2 (8 bases). The CDR3 extends over 17 amino acids. Per germline, CDR1 MNHNS and CDR2 SASEGT. Here the CDR3 reads CASSGGLGGGDKETQYF. Written as DNA, the CDR3 is TGTGCCAGCAGTGGGGGACTAGGGGGCGGTGACAAAGAGACGCAGTACTTC.

Turning to this clonotype: A read error may produce the germline difference seen at one junction end. The V gene is TRBV6-1, the J gene TRBJ2-4; 8 bases align to TRBD2. Germline V gene sequence: CDR1 MNHNS, CDR2 SASEGT. The CDR3 loop spans 14 amino acids. The CDR3 bases are TGTGCCAGCCCGGGGGGGCGGGCCAAAAATATGCAGTACTTT. It is translated as CASPGGRAKNMQYF.

This clonotype was counted many times. The rearrangement joins TRBV24-1 to TRBJ2-1; 8 nucleotides agree with TRBD1. Near its end, the DNA agrees better with TRBJ2-7, so the J call may be wrong. Germline V gives CDR1 KGHDR, CDR2 SFDVKD. The CDR3 is 15 residues long. The chain's CDR3 is CATSDARTGTKEQYF. CDR3 DNA sequence: TGTGCCACCAGTGACGCTAGGACAGGGACGAAAGAGCAGTACTTC.

This clonotype was detected ten times or more. The genes are TRBV11-2 and TRBJ2-1, with 9 positions matching TRBD2. The CDR3 has 15 amino acids. Per germline, CDR1 SGHAT and CDR2 FQNNGV. Trimming cost V 1 base and J 8 bases; bases outside gene matches: 6. CDR3 residues: CASSLAGLASDEQFF. The CDR3 bases are TGTGCCAGCAGCTTAGCGGGACTAGCATCCGATGAGCAGTTCTTC.

The V and J genes are TRBV7-6 and TRBJ2-5; 8 bases line up with TRBD2. There are 15 residues in the CDR3. CDR1 is SGHVS and CDR2 is FNYEAQ in the germline V gene. The junction had 12 bases not matched to a gene; V was cut back by 5 bases and J by 7 bases. The CDR3 spells CASSPALAGTRTQYF. For the CDR3, the DNA is TGTGCCAGCAGCCCGGCCTTAGCGGGGACCAGGACCCAGTACTTC.

The chain employs TRBV6-1 and TRBJ2-3; 8 nucleotides align to TRBD1. The CDR3 is made up of 13 amino acids. The trim removed 9 bases at V and 5 bases at J, leaving 7 bases unmatched. Germline assignment: CDR1 MNHNS and CDR2 SASEGT. The CDR3 sequence: CARGQDGKDTQYF. In DNA form, the CDR3 reads TGTGCCAGGGGACAGGATGGGAAAGATACGCAGTATTTT.

The chain combines TRBV10-1 with TRBJ2-4; D may be TRBD2 (5 bases). The germline gives CDR1 WNHNN, CDR2 SYGVQD (reference sequence). V was trimmed by 7 bases and J by 10 bases, leaving 20 bases between them. The CDR3 is 14 amino acids. CDR3: CASTGLSAKDIQYF. The CDR3 region has the DNA TGCGCCAGCACGGGGTTAAGTGCCAAAGATATTCAGTACTTC.

J is TRBJ1-6 and V is TRBV6-1; no reliable D call. Trimming removed 5 bases at V and 3 bases at J, with 17 bases between. Germline CDR1 reads MNHNS; CDR2 reads SASEGT. The CDR3 is 17 residues long. CDR3 in amino acids: CASSPSAVQYYNSPLHF. CDR3 DNA sequence: TGTGCCAGCAGTCCCAGCGCTGTGCAGTACTATAATTCACCCCTCCACTTT.

This clonotype was recorded a few times. The rearrangement joins TRBV11-2 to TRBJ1-1; D is possibly TRBD1 (5 bases). The CDR3 contains 15 residues. The germline V gene encodes CDR1 SGHAT and CDR2 FQNNGV. Trimming stripped 1 base from V and 1 base from J, with 10 bases between. Written as DNA, the CDR3 is TGTGCCAGCAGCTTAGGCCCGGGGGGGAACACTGAAGCTTTCTTT. Translation: CASSLGPGGNTEAFF.

The chain employs TRBV6-1 and TRBJ2-3; 9 bases are shared with TRBD2. CDR3 size: 14 residues. Germline assignment: CDR1 MNHNS and CDR2 SASEGT. Trimming took 6 bases from V and 9 from J; bases not matched to a gene: 10. The CDR3 sequence: CASRRRGGKDTQYF. The CDR3 DNA is TGTGCCAGCAGGCGGCGGGGGGGCAAAGACACGCAGTATTTT.